This TCR beta chain was profiled in a study of T cells after yellow fever vaccination (dated by TCRdb to the late 2010s). Study-wide context: The SMART-Seq v4 Ultra Low Input RNA kit was used to prepare libraries from fractions with low cell numbers. Two healthy male donors, one aged 18 to 30 and one aged 30 to 40 years, were included in the cohort. To follow T-cell clones before and after primary and booster YFV17D yellow fever vaccination, bulk TCR alpha and beta repertoires were sequenced over time. Blood was collected at multiple timepoints before and after primary and secondary immunization, and bulk PBMC replicates and cell subsets were isolated. The full study reports these points: FACS-sorted repertoires could contain abundant contaminating clonotypes from the bulk population, so computational filtering was required. Most clones expanded after primary vaccination were re-detected after the booster (just under 97% of CD4 and around 88% of CD8), suggesting broad memory maintenance. A small fraction of clonotypes appeared in both the CD4 and CD8 compartments, likely as a result of convergent recombination. Because the study included only a couple of donors, the extent to which the findings can be generalized is limited. Compared with the primary T-cell response, the secondary T-cell response was faster but weaker, reaching its peak on day 5 rather than on day 15.

Note on this clonotype: Its antigen is unknown. Qualities for individual bases were not recorded, and no much larger clone is one base off.

TCR cDNA was synthesized by 5'RACE template switching, through which a universal primer site and unique molecular identifiers were introduced. Priming for cDNA synthesis came from both the TCR alpha and TCR beta constant segments. Library amplification used two PCR steps, and the second PCR step added sample barcodes and sequencing adapters. Sequencing of the libraries was done on either Illumina HiSeq 2500 (2x100 bp) or NovaSeq (2x150 bp). The published analysis was carried out like this. Reads were demultiplexed and collapsed into UMI consensus sequences with MIGEC, and V(D)J alignment was performed with MiXCR. Clonotypes responding to the vaccine were identified with edgeR on replicate PBMC samples, with the criteria of FDR below 0.01 and a log2 fold change above 5 up to day 15. Each bulk clonotype received a CD4 or CD8 identity based on whether the sequenced CD4 or CD8 repertoire contained that clonotype at higher abundance. The raw public data were reprocessed by TCRdb itself: fastp quality trimming at Q25, MiXCR clonotype calling, in-frame beta chains only. Duplicate CDR3 protein sequences are folded into a single record with the most common DNA and genes. What appears here as the V and J calls and clone size reflects TCRdb's work, not the paper's. The sample table shows approximately 510,000 distinct CDR3 sequences, and around a fifth are seen once. About 16% of the sample is held by the ten biggest clonotypes.

Based on the germline V gene, the CDR1 and CDR2 sequences are MNHEY and SVGEGT. Its CDR3 holds 15 amino acids, cysteine through phenylalanine. The read is trimmed to its CDR3 DNA, 45 bases read in frame from base 1. The V end loses 6 bases and the J end loses 0 bases, and a stretch of 15 bases separates them. Per the publication, the treatment or condition label means: live attenuated yellow fever vaccine strain. At each blood-draw timepoint, two biological replicates of bulk PBMCs were collected. A standard Ficoll-Paque protocol was used to isolate PBMCs from peripheral blood. TriZol was used to extract RNA from bulk PBMCs, CD4 and CD8 fractions, and dextramer-positive and dextramer-negative fractions.

The chain uses TRBV6-2 or TRBV6-3 and TRBJ2-7; TRBD1 might be the D gene, on 5 matching bases. The starting material was PBMCs, obtained roughly 23 days after the first yellow fever vaccination. This TCR derives from a man younger than 35 who received the YFV17D yellow fever vaccine. The CDR3 protein sequence reads: CASRGWQGVSYEQYF. The bases read TGTGCCAGCAGAGGGTGGCAGGGCGTCTCCTACGAGCAGTACTTC.